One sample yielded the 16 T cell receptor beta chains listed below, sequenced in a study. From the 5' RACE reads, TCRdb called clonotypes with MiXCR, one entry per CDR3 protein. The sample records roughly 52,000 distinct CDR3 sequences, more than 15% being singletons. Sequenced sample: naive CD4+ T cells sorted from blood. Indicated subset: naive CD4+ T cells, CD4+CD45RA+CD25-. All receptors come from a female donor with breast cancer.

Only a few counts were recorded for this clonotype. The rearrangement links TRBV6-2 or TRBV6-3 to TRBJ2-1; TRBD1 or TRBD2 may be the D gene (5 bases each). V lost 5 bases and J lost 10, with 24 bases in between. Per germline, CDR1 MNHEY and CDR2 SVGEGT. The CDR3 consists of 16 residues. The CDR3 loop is CASSGFPAAPGSEQFF. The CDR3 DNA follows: TGTGCCAGCAGTGGGTTCCCAGCGGCACCAGGGAGCGAGCAGTTCTTC.

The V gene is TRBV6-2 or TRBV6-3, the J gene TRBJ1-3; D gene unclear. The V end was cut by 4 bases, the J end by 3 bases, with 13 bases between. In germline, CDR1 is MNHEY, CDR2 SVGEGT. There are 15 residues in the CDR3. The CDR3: CASSFGSRDGNTIYF. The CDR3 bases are TGTGCCAGCAGTTTCGGATCCCGGGATGGAAACACCATATATTTT.

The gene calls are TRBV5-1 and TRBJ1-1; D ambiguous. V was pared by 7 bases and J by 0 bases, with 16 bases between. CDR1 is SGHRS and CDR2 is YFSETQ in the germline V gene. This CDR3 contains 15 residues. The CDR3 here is CASGSRAFMNTEAFF. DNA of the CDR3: TGCGCCAGCGGCTCGAGGGCGTTCATGAACACTGAAGCTTTCTTT. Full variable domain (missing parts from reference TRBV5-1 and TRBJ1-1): KAGVTQTPRYLIKTRGQQVTLSCSPISGHRSVSWYQQTPGQGLQFLFEYFSETQRNKGNFPGRFSGRQFSNSRSEMNVSTLELGDSALYLCASGSRAFMNTEAFFGQGTRLTVV.

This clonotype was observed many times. CDR3 protein: CASIRASGTEAFF. For the CDR3, the DNA is TGTGCCAGCATACGGGCCTCTGGCACTGAAGCTTTCTTT. The genes are TRBV2 and TRBJ1-1; no clear D. V lost 7 bases and J lost 4, with 13 bases in between. The CDR3 is 13 residues long. Looked up from germline, CDR1 is SNHLY and CDR2 is FYNNEI. Full variable domain (rest looked up from reference TRBV2 and TRBJ1-1): EPEVTQTPSHQVTQMGQEVILRCVPISNHLYFYWYRQILGQKVEFLVSFYNNEISEKSEIFDDQFSVERPDGSNFTLKIRSTKLEDSAMYFCASIRASGTEAFFGQGTRLTVV.

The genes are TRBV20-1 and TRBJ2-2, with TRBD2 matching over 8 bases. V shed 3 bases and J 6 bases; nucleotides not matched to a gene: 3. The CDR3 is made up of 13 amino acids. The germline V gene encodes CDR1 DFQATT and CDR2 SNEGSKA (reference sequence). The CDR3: CSASGGAAGELFF. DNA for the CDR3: TGCAGTGCTAGCGGGGGGGCGGCCGGGGAGCTGTTTTTT.

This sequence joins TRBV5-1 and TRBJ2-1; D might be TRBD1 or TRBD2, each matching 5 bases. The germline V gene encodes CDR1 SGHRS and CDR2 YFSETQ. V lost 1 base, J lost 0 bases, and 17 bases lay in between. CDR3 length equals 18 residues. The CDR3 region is CASSLRRVMGVSYNEQFF. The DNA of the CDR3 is TGCGCCAGCAGCTTGCGGCGCGTCATGGGGGTCTCCTACAATGAGCAGTTCTTC.

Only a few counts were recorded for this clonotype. Here the CDR3 reads CASSLSGDPEAFF. CDR3 nucleotide sequence: TGCGCCAGCAGCTTGTCAGGGGACCCTGAAGCTTTCTTT. The chain carries TRBV5-1 and TRBJ1-1; D is possibly TRBD1 (6 bases). V lost 1 base, J lost 6 bases, and 10 bases lay in between. The CDR3 loop spans 13 amino acids. In germline, CDR1 is SGHRS, CDR2 YFSETQ.

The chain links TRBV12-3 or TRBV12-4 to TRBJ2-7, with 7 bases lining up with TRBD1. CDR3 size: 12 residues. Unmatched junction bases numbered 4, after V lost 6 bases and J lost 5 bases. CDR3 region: CASSRGGDEQYF. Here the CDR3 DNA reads TGTGCCAGCAGCCGAGGGGGCGACGAGCAGTACTTC.

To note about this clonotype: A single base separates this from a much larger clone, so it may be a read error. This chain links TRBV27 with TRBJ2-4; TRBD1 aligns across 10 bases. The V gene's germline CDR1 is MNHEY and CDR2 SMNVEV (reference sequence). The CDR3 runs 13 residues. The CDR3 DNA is TGTGCCAGCAGTAAGGACAGGGGGGCATCTCAGTGCTTC. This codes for CASSKDRGASQCF.

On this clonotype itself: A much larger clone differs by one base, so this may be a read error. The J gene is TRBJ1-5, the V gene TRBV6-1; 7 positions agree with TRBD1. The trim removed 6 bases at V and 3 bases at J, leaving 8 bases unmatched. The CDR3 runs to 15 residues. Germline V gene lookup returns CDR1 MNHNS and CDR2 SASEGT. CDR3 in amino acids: CASRLGGVNNQPQHF. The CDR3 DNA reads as TGTGCCAGCAGACTAGGGGGCGTCAACAATCAGCCCCAGCATTTT.

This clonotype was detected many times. This CDR3 reads CSAQENLGQPQHF. The CDR3 coding sequence is TGCAGCGCCCAGGAGAACCTCGGTCAGCCCCAGCATTTT. The chain combines TRBV29-1 with TRBJ1-5, with D unclear. From germline, CDR1 is SQVTM and CDR2 ANQGSEA. Between the trimmed V and J ends, which lost 7 bases and 6 bases, there was a span of 16 bases. The CDR3 runs 13 residues. The variable domain in full, completed from reference TRBV29-1 and TRBJ1-5, reads SAVISQKPSRDICQRGTSLTIQCQVDSQVTMMFWYRQQPGQSLTLIATANQGSEATYESGFVIDKFPISRPNLTFSTLTVSNMSPEDSSIYLCSAQENLGQPQHFGDGTRLSIL.

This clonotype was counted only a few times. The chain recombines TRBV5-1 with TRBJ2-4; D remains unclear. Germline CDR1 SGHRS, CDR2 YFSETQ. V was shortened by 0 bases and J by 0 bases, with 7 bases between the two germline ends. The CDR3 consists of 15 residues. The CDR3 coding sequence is TGCGCCAGCAGCTTGGCCGATATAGCCAAAAACATTCAGTACTTC. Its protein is CASSLADIAKNIQYF.

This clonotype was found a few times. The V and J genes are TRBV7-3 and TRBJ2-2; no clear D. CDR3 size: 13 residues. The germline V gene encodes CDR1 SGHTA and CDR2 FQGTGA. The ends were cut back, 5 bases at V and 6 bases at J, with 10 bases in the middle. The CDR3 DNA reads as TGTGCCAGCAGCCGAACAGCTCCCGGGGAGCTGTTTTTT. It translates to CASSRTAPGELFF.

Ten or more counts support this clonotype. CDR3 amino acids: CSVPVDTQYF. The CDR3 DNA follows: TGCAGCGTCCCGGTAGACACGCAGTATTTT. The chain employs TRBV29-1 and TRBJ2-3; D gene ambiguous. Per germline, CDR1 SQVTM and CDR2 ANQGSEA. This CDR3 contains 10 residues. V gave up 6 bases and J gave up 9 bases, with 10 bases separating them.

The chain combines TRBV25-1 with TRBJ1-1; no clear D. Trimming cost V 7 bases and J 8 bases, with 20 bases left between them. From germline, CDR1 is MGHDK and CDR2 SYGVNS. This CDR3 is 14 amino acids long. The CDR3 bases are TGTGCCAGCACTACCGGGGTTCGAAGCACGGAAGCTTTCTTT. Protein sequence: CASTTGVRSTEAFF. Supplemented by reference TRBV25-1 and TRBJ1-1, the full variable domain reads EADIYQTPRYLVIGTGKKITLECSQTMGHDKMYWYQQDPGMELHLIHYSYGVNSTEKGDLSSESTVSRIRTEHFPLTLESARPSHTSQYLCASTTGVRSTEAFFGQGTRLTVV.

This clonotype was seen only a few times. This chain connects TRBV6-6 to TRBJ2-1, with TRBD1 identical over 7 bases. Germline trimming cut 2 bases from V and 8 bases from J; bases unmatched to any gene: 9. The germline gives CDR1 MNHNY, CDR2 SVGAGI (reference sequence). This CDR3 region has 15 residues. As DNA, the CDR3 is TGTGCCAGCAGTTACGAGGGACAGATAATCGATGAGCAGTTCTTC. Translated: CASSYEGQIIDEQFF.